The rows below give T cell receptor beta chains drawn from one sample of a study of blood T cells in healthy people across ages. A single record per CDR3 protein comes from TCRdb applying MiXCR to the 5' RACE reads. Found here are about 1.7 million distinct CDR3 sequences, over 25% of them singletons; the top ten hold about 7.7%. Sequences were obtained from blood. The source is a woman in her twenties or thirties in good health. CDR3s include the opening cysteine and the closing phenylalanine or tryptophan. The D gene is left open where the match is weak. Clone size is given for some rows only: seen once, a few or many times, or a class if the clone is expanded.

clone size	V gene	J gene	D gene	CDR3 DNA	CDR3 protein
-	TRBV29-1	TRBJ2-2	TRBD2	TGCAGCGCCGGGACTAGCGATACCGGGGAGCTGTTTTTT	CSAGTSDTGELFF
-	TRBV2	TRBJ1-5	-	TGCGCCAGCAGTGAGTGGGAGGGCCAGCCCCAGCATTTT	CASSEWEGQPQHF
once	TRBV27	TRBJ2-5	TRBD1	TGTGCCAGCAGTGCTCCCGGGACAGGGTCGGAGGAGACCCAGTACTTC	CASSAPGTGSEETQYF
-	TRBV20-1	TRBJ1-2	-	TGCAGTGCTAGTCTCGGGGGCTATGGCTACACCTTC	CSASLGGYGYTF
once	TRBV3-1	TRBJ1-6	-	TGTGCCAGCAGCCAAACCCTTCGGTGGGAACCCCTCCACTTT	CASSQTLRWEPLHF
few	TRBV28	TRBJ2-7	TRBD2	TGTGCCAGCAGTCTCCTTCGGACTAGCGGGGAAATACTCTACGAGCAGTACTTC	CASSLLRTSGEILYEQYF
-	TRBV19	TRBJ1-5	-	TGTGCCAGTAGTATTCGGAGAGATAGCAATCAGCCCCAGCATTTT	CASSIRRDSNQPQHF
-	TRBV5-1	TRBJ1-4	-	TGCGCCAGCAGCCTTCGGGGCCGATCAACTAATGAAAAACTGTTTTTT	CASSLRGRSTNEKLFF
many	TRBV6-5	TRBJ1-4	-	TGTGCCAGCAGTTACTCGGGGGGAACTAATGAAAAACTGTTTTTT	CASSYSGGTNEKLFF
-	TRBV10-3	TRBJ2-7	TRBD1	TGTGTCATCAGTGAGTGGGGGACAGGGACGGACGAGCAGTACTTC	CVISEWGTGTDEQYF
few	TRBV7-2	TRBJ2-7	-	TGTGCCAGCAGACCCACAGGGATGGTTTATGCCTACGAGCAGTACTTC	CASRPTGMVYAYEQYF
-	TRBV15	TRBJ2-7	-	TGTGCCACCGGCAGAACGATAACCGGGACACTTATAGGGACCTCCTACGAGCAGTACTTC	CATGRTITGTLIGTSYEQYF
few	TRBV4-3	TRBJ2-1	-	TGCGCCAGCAGCCAAGGGGGCGGACAGCAGTTCTTC	CASSQGGGQQFF
-	TRBV20-1	TRBJ2-4	-	TGCAGTGTTAGGCACAGGGTAGACAAAAACATTCAGTACTTC	CSVRHRVDKNIQYF
few	TRBV15	TRBJ2-7	-	TGTGCCACCAGTCGCAGGACATCGAACGAGCAGTACTTC	CATSRRTSNEQYF
once	TRBV20-1	TRBJ2-3	-	TGCAGTGCTAGTCGATGGAGGACGCAGTATTTT	CSASRWRTQYF
-	TRBV28	TRBJ2-7	-	TGTGCCAGCAGTTTCGCGGGACGGACCTGCGAGCAGTACTTC	CASSFAGRTCEQYF
-	TRBV24-1	TRBJ1-2	TRBD1	TGTGCCACCAGTGATTACTCCGGGACAGGGGGATCCTATGGCTACACCTTC	CATSDYSGTGGSYGYTF
many	TRBV7-3	TRBJ1-5	-	TGTGCCAGCAGCCCGGAACGCAATCAGCCCCAGCATTTT	CASSPERNQPQHF
few	TRBV12-3/TRBV12-4	TRBJ2-5	-	TGTGCCAGCAGTTTAGCGATCGATTGGGAGACCCAGTACTTC	CASSLAIDWETQYF
-	TRBV9	TRBJ2-7	TRBD2	TGTGCCAGCAGCGTAGAGCGGGACCCCTACGAGCAGTACTTC	CASSVERDPYEQYF
many	TRBV25-1	TRBJ2-7	TRBD1	TGTGCCAGCAGAAGACAGGGGATCTCCTACGAGCAGTACTTC	CASRRQGISYEQYF
few	TRBV6-5	TRBJ2-3	TRBD2	TGTGCCAGCAGCCCTTCGGGGGGATCGGCAGATACGCAGTATTTT	CASSPSGGSADTQYF
-	TRBV29-1	TRBJ2-1	TRBD2	TGCAGCGTTGCGGAAGGCGGGGGGCGCTACAATGAGCAGTTCTTC	CSVAEGGGRYNEQFF
few	TRBV7-9	TRBJ1-1	TRBD1	TGTGCCAGCAGCCAATGGACAGGGGGGAACACTGAAGCTTTCTTT	CASSQWTGGNTEAFF
few	TRBV19	TRBJ1-5	-	TGTGCCAGTAGTATTACCCTCCGACAGCCCCAGCATTTT	CASSITLRQPQHF
-	TRBV7-9	TRBJ1-1	-	TGTGCCAGCAGCTTAGCCTCGGGGGGTGAAGCTTTCTTT	CASSLASGGEAFF
-	TRBV7-9	TRBJ1-2	-	TGTGCCAGCAGCTTAGTGGGCGGTGGCCGGAGCTACACCTTC	CASSLVGGGRSYTF
-	TRBV6-1	TRBJ1-6	-	TGTGCCAGCAGTGAAACAATTGTTAATTCACCCCTCCACTTT	CASSETIVNSPLHF
few	TRBV5-1	TRBJ1-3	-	TGCGCCAGCTCTCCGTTGGAGGGGACGGGGTCTGGAAACACCATATATTTT	CASSPLEGTGSGNTIYF
-	TRBV7-2	TRBJ2-1	-	TGTGCCAGCAGCTCCGCAGGGAAGGTGGGAAGGGATGAGCAGTTCTTC	CASSSAGKVGRDEQFF
-	TRBV29-1	TRBJ2-2	-	TGCAGCGCGACACCTCGGGTCACCGGGGAGCTGTTTTTT	CSATPRVTGELFF
-	TRBV7-2	TRBJ2-7	TRBD1	TGTGCCAGCAGCTGGGGACAGGTAGCCTACGAGCAGTACTTC	CASSWGQVAYEQYF
few	TRBV7-6	TRBJ2-5	-	TGTGCCAGCAGCTTAGGGAGGGCCAGGCGGGAGACCCAGTACTTC	CASSLGRARRETQYF
-	TRBV6-1	TRBJ2-3	TRBD1	TGTGCCAGCGGGAGGACAGGGGACGCAGATACGCAGTATTTT	CASGRTGDADTQYF